Shown below are 3 T cell receptor beta chains from a single sample sequenced in a study of identical twins (dated by TCRdb to the mid-2010s). The library relied on 5' RACE. Sequencing used an Illumina HiSeq 2000. TCRdb reprocessing: public reads trimmed at Q25 with fastp, clones called with MiXCR, in-frame beta chains kept. Each entry is one CDR3 protein sequence, shown with its most common DNA and genes. This sample gives around 280,000 distinct CDR3 sequences in total; approximately 8% of them show up just once. The ten largest clones take up approximately 2.1% of the sample. These records were also assigned to another study, of yellow fever vaccine responses in identical twins.

Sample: memory (CD45RO+) T cells sorted from blood. The intended sense of this specimen's cell subset or site label: CD45RO+ enriched T cells. These receptors all come from a woman aged 18-29 years in good health.

The sample holds many counts of this clonotype. The chain recombines TRBV3-1 with TRBJ1-5; 7 bases agree with TRBD1. Germline V CDR1 and CDR2: LGHDT, YNNKEL (reference sequence). Unmatched junction bases numbered 5, after V lost 3 bases and J lost 6 bases. This CDR3 is built from 14 residues. The CDR3 DNA reads TGTGCCAGCAGCCAGAGACAGGGTTCTCAGCCCCAGCATTTT. This sequence encodes CASSQRQGSQPQHF.

As regards this clonotype: Just one base apart from a much larger clone, this may be a read error. The genes are TRBV6-5 and TRBJ2-6; tentative D call: TRBD2 (5 bases). The CDR3 has 17 amino acids. Germline CDR1 and CDR2: MNHEY and SVGAGI. CDR3 sequence (DNA): TGTACCAGCAGTTTGTTTTGGGAGTGGTCTGGGGCCAACGTCCTGACTTTC. This sequence encodes CTSSLFWEWSGANVLTF.

The genes are TRBV7-8 and TRBJ2-7, with D perhaps matching TRBD2 (6 bases). Germline CDR1 is SGHVS and CDR2 is FQNEAQ. This CDR3 has 16 residues. With 4 bases removed from V and 4 bases from J, the gap between germline ends came to 20 bases. CDR3 sequence (DNA): TGTGCCAGCAGCTCCCTAGTGAGCGGGTTTGGATACGAGCAGTACTTC. Residues: CASSSLVSGFGYEQYF.